This TCR beta chain was sequenced during a study of cytomegalovirus exposure and HLA in healthy donors. PCR was performed using 60 Vbeta and 13 Jbeta primers. The method was immunoSEQ multiplex PCR; TCRdb's version includes in-frame clones alone and lacks a portion of them. The repertoire includes tens of thousands of clones, approximately 81% of them detected once, and less than 3.5% sits in the top ten. Whereas donors were nominally healthy upon sampling, unrecorded immune exposures were probable. Sequencing was carried out using PBMCs. This sequence originates from a woman between 40 and 55 years old in good health and CMV-seronegative.

CDR3: CALAGPTGELFF. The CDR3 DNA follows: TGTGCCTTAGCGGGCCCCACCGGGGAGCTGTTTTTT. This chain links TRBV28 with TRBJ2-2; the match to TRBD2 covers 7 bases. The length of the CDR3 is 12 residues. The germline V gene encodes CDR1 MDHEN and CDR2 SYDVKM. The ends lost 11 bases at V and 4 bases at J; junction bases unmatched: 4.